These 3 T cell receptor beta chains were sequenced from one sample in a study of blood T cells in healthy people across ages. The authors ran a second PCR of about 6 to 12 cycles using a sample-barcoded 5' primer and a J-beta primer mix. Each CDR3 protein is one row after TCRdb ran MiXCR on the 5' RACE reads. Of 600,000 to 650,000 distinct CDR3 sequences in the sample, approximately 59% are singletons; the top ten hold 30% to 45%. Sample: blood. These receptors all stem from a man aged 60 to 69 in good health.

This clonotype was seen only a few times. The J gene is TRBJ2-7, the V gene TRBV21-1; the tabulated D call, TRBD1, remains unverified against the DNA. TRBV21-1 is assigned pseudogene status. There are 16 residues in the CDR3. CDR3 nucleotides: TGTGCCAGCAGCAAAGAGCGCTCCCCCCCCTCCTACGAGCAGTACTTC. This codes for CASSKERSPPSYEQYF.

The V gene is TRBV7-8, the J gene TRBJ2-5; TRBD2 might be the D (6 bases). V was clipped by 1 base and J by 2 bases, with 14 bases between them. The CDR3 runs to 16 residues. CDR1 SGHVS and CDR2 FQNEAQ come from the germline V gene. CDR3 nucleotides: TGTGCCAGCAGCTTAGGGCGGGGCGCCCTACAAGAGACCCAGTACTTC. This encodes CASSLGRGALQETQYF.

Of note for this clonotype: A much larger clone lies a single base off, so this may be a read error. V usage is TRBV3-1 and J usage is TRBJ1-6; no clear D. Germline CDR1 LGHDT, CDR2 YNNKEL (reference sequence). This CDR3 region has 15 residues. The CDR3 spells CAGSLNVGSNSPLHF. The CDR3, as DNA: TGTGCCGGCAGCCTAAACGTGGGGTCGAATTCACCCCTCCACTTT.